The clone carrying this T cell receptor (beta chain) was counted at least ten times. No antigen is known for it. This entry is derived from a study of spatial heterogeneity in lung cancer. Study details: Consistent detection of more beta-chain than alpha-chain sequences was observed. Notes on the study in general: The study found ubiquitous expanded tumor TCRs in blood more at resection than follow-up.

This CDR3 is 15 amino acids long. Germline CDR1 MNHEY, CDR2 SVGAGI. V shed 2 bases, J shed 6 bases, and the junction held 8 bases outside the gene matches. In the library, each TCR cDNA molecule bore its own unique molecular identifier. A single record per CDR3 protein comes from TCRdb applying MiXCR to the 5' RACE reads. The sample shows approximately 47,000 distinct CDR3 sequences, 7.5% to 8% of them seen only once. Indicated time point: sample taken at primary tumor resection. The study sequenced unsorted whole RNA from tumor, nontumor lung or frozen PBMC. The receptor's source is a female donor with early-stage non-small cell lung cancer. The V and J genes are TRBV6-5 and TRBJ1-2; 8 positions agree with TRBD1. The sample consisted of PBMCs, taken at surgery. CDR3 loop: CASSYHRTGRDGYTF. DNA of the CDR3: TGTGCCAGCAGTTACCATCGGACAGGGCGGGATGGCTACACCTTC.